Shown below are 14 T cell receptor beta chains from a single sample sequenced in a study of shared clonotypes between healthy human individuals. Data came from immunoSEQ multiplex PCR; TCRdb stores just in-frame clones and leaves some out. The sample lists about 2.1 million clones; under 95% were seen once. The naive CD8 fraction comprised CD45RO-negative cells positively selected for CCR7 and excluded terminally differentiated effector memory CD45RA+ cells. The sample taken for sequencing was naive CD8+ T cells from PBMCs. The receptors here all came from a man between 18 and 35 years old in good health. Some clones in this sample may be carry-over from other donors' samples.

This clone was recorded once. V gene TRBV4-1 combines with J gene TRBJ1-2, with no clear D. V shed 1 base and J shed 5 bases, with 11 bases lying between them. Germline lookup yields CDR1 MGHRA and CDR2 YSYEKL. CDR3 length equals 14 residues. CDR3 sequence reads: CASSQVTREYGYTF. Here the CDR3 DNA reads TGCGCCAGCAGCCAAGTTACCCGCGAATATGGCTACACCTTC.

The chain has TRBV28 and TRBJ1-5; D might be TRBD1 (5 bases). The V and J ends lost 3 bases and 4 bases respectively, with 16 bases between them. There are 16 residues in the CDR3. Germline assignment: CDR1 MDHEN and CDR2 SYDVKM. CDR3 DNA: TGTGCCAGCAGTTTGGGACTACCCCTCCCAAATCAGCCCCAGCATTTT. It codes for CASSLGLPLPNQPQHF.

The CDR3 loop reads CASSPWAGNTNDGYTF. The DNA of the CDR3 is TGTGCCAGCAGCCCTTGGGCAGGGAACACCAACGATGGCTACACCTTC. The chain uses TRBV27 and TRBJ1-2, with D possibly TRBD1 on 5 matching bases. V was trimmed by 6 bases and J by 6 bases, leaving 23 bases between them. The germline V gene has CDR1 MNHEY and CDR2 SMNVEV (reference sequence). There are 16 residues in the CDR3.

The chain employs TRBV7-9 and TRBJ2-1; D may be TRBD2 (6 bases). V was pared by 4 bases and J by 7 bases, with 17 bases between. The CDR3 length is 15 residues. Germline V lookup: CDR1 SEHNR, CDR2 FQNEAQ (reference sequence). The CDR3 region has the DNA TGTGCCAGCAGCTCAGCGGCGGGACCAAGGAATGAGCAGTTCTTC. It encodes CASSSAAGPRNEQFF.

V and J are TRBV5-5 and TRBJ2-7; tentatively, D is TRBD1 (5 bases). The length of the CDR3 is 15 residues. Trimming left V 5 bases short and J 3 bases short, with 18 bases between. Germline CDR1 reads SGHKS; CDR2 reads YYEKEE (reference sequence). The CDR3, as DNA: TGTGCCAGCAGTCTCTCAGGGCAGGTTGGCTACGAGCAGTACTTC. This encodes CASSLSGQVGYEQYF.

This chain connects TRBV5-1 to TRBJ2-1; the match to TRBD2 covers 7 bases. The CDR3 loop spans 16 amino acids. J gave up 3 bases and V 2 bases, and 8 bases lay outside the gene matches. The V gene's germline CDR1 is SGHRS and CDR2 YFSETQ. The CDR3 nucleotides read TGCGCCAGCAGCTTTTTGGGGGAGGGTTTCTACAATGAGCAGTTCTTC. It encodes CASSFLGEGFYNEQFF.

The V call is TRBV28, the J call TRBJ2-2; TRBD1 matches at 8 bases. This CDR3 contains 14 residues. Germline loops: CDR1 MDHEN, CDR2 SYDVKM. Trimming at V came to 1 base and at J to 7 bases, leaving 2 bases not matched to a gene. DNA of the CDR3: TGTGCCAGCAGTTTATCAGGGGGCGGCGGGGAGCTGTTTTTT. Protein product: CASSLSGGGGELFF.

CDR3 DNA sequence: TGCGCCAGCAGCTACCGACAGGGGGCTCCCTATGGCTACACCTTC. It yields the protein CASSYRQGAPYGYTF. The chain is built from TRBV4-3 and TRBJ1-2; TRBD1 matches at 10 bases. Germline V lookup: CDR1 LGHNA, CDR2 YSLEER. J gave up 4 bases and V 5 bases, and 7 bases lay outside the gene matches. CDR3 length: 15 amino acids.

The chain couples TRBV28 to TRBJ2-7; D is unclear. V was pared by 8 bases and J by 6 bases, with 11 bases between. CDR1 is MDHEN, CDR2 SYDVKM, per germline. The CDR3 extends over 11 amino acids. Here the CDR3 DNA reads TGTGCCAGCTTAGGGAATGGCGAGCAGTACTTC. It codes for CASLGNGEQYF.

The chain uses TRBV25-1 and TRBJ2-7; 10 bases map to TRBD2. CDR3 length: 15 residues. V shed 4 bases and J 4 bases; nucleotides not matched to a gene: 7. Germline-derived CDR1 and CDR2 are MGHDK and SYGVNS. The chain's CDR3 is CASSGFGTSDYEQYF. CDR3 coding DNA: TGTGCCAGCAGTGGATTCGGGACTAGCGATTACGAGCAGTACTTC.

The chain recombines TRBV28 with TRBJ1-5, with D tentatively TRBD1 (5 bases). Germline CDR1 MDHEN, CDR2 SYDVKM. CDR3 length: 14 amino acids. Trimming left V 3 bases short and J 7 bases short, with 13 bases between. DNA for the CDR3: TGTGCCAGCAGTTTCCCTACCACAGGACAGCCCCAGCATTTT. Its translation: CASSFPTTGQPQHF.

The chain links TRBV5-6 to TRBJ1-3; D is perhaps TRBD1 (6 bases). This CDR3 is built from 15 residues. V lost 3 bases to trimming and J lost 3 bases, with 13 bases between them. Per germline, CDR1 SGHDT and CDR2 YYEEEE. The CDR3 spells CASSWGPGSGNTIYF. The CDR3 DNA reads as TGTGCCAGCAGCTGGGGGCCCGGGAGTGGAAACACCATATATTTT.

In DNA form, the CDR3 reads TGCGCCAGCAGCCAAAAAGGTCTTAGTGGGCTAATTAATCAGCCCCAGCATTTT. As protein: CASSQKGLSGLINQPQHF. V gene TRBV4-1 combines with J gene TRBJ1-5, with D unclear. The CDR3 is made up of 18 amino acids. The V end was cut by 2 bases, the J end by 4 bases, with 21 bases between. Germline V CDR1 and CDR2: MGHRA, YSYEKL.

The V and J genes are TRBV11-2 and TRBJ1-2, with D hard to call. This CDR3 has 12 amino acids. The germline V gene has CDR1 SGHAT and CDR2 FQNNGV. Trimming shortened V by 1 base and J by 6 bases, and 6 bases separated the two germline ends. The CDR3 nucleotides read TGTGCCAGCAGCTTAGGTACGGATGGCTACACCTTC. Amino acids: CASSLGTDGYTF.